This T cell receptor (beta chain) originates from a study of blood T cell repertoires in COVID-19. Overall study context: Samples came from the United States, Italy and Spain, spanning acute and convalescent COVID-19.

Original methodology: Amplified reference gene primers provided the basis for estimating nucleated cell counts. Assay: immunoSEQ multiplex PCR; the TCRdb copy retains only in-frame clones and omits some. Clone size and the V and J calls come from that table; the DNA yielded D and trimming. This table holds some 250,000 clones, roughly 86% found once. V trimming: 1 base; J trimming: 4 bases; junction bases outside the gene matches: 9. The CDR3 covers 16 residues. Germline V gene data show CDR1 as MGHRA and CDR2 as YSYEKL. Individuals drawn from under 30 US areas were roughly 18 to 100 years old. Researchers sorted participants into cohorts using their self-reported clinical history.

The sequence derives from a woman between 25 and 40 years old with acute COVID-19. The chain carries TRBV4-1 and TRBJ2-5; 7 bases map to TRBD1. Material for sequencing was PBMCs or T cells enriched from blood (not recorded which). In DNA, the CDR3 is TGCGCCAGCAGCCAAGCCCCAGGGGGAGAAGGAGAGACCCAGTACTTC. Its protein product is CASSQAPGGEGETQYF.